This TCR beta chain was observed in a study of early T cells in non-severe SARS-CoV-2 infection. Turning to the study itself: Bulk RNA taken from unsorted whole blood was sequenced, leaving chains unpaired.

Individual cDNA molecules were tagged with unique molecular identifiers. Via MiXCR, TCRdb re-called the 5' RACE reads, giving one row per CDR3 protein. The table records 70,000 to 85,000 distinct CDR3 sequences, 9.5% to 13% of them present only once. Trimming left V 6 bases short and J 1 base short, with 14 bases between. The CDR3 runs to 14 residues. Germline-derived CDR1 and CDR2 are SQVTM and ANQGSEA. This clonotype was picked up a small number of times. The chain carries TRBV29-1 and TRBJ2-3, with a weak D call TRBD2 (5 bases). Material: whole blood. This receptor was identified in an adult who was a healthcare worker with PCR-confirmed SARS-CoV-2 infection or an uninfected control (not recorded which). CDR3: CSVGPLGGTDTQYF. The CDR3, as DNA: TGCAGCGTCGGTCCACTAGGTGGCACAGATACGCAGTATTTT.